In its sample, the clone carrying this T cell receptor beta chain was seen many times. Its cognate antigen is unknown. It was RNA transcripts that yielded the amplified TCR beta CDR3 regions. HTBI primers drove first-round RT-PCR of the TCR CDR3. TCRdb re-analysed the multiplex PCR reads in MiXCR, keeping a single row per CDR3 protein. Of about 360,000 distinct CDR3 sequences listed, around 13% were seen once; the top ten hold 9% to 9.5%. The record originates from a study of T cells in Graves' hyperthyroidism and ophthalmopathy. Absence of ophthalmopathy progression within 18 months defined stable Graves' hyperthyroidism. Trimming took 3 bases from V and 2 from J, leaving 11 bases between them. Per the germline V gene, CDR1 is SNHLY and CDR2 is FYNNEI. CDR3 length: 15 residues. General observations from the study: Model predictions of ophthalmopathy came a median roughly 6.4 months before onset.

The J gene is TRBJ1-3, the V gene TRBV2, with no clear D. The clonotype comes from a woman younger than 30 with Graves' hyperthyroidism. The source material was blood. CDR3 DNA sequence: TGTGCCAGCAGTGAGGACTCCTCAGCTGGAAACACCATATATTTT. Its protein product is CASSEDSSAGNTIYF.